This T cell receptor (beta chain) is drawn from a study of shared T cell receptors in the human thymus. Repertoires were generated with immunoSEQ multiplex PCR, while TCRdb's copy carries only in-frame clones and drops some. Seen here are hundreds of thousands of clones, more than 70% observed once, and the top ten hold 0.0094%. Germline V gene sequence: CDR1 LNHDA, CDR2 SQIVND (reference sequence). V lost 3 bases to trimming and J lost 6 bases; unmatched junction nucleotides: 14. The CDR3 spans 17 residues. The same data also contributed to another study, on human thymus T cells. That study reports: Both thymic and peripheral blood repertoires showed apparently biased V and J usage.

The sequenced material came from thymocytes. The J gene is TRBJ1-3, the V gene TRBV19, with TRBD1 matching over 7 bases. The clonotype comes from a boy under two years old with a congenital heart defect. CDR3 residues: CASSMGDRWRDENTIYF. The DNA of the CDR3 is TGTGCCAGTAGTATGGGGGACAGATGGCGTGATGAAAACACCATATATTTT.